One and the same sample provided the 30 T cell receptor beta chains below, sequenced in a study of tumor and adjacent non-tumor tissue in lung cancer listed by TCRdb under 2018. Bulk unsorted tissue served as the source for RNA extraction, and RNA quality was assessed using a NanoDrop ND-1000 and an Agilent 2100. The library was made by multiplex PCR. TCRdb records Illumina HiSeq 2500 as the sequencer. Following protocols modified from ARM-PCR, the researchers constructed TCRbeta libraries through three rounds of nested PCR with primers (Table S4). The raw public data were reprocessed by TCRdb itself: fastp quality trimming at Q25, MiXCR clonotype calling, in-frame beta chains only. All rows with the same CDR3 protein become a single entry with the most common DNA and genes. Recorded for this sample are about 140,000 distinct CDR3 sequences; approximately 64% of them occurred a single time. About 20% of the sample comes from the top ten.

Material: lung tumor tissue. These receptors originate from a man aged 60 to 75 with small cell lung cancer.

The chain has TRBV6-5 and TRBJ1-1; TRBD1 is a possible D gene (6 bases). Germline CDR1 is MNHEY and CDR2 is SVGAGI. The CDR3 contains 14 residues. The V and J ends lost 6 bases and 2 bases respectively, with 13 bases between them. The CDR3 DNA reads TGTGCCAGCAGGCCACAGGGTAGTAACACTGAAGCTTTCTTT. It encodes CASRPQGSNTEAFF.

On this clonotype: No conserved phenylalanine or tryptophan ends this CDR3, so it is likely a read error. CDR3 nucleotides: TGTGCCAGCAGTGAAGTCGGGGTCTCCTACAATGAGCAGTTCTAC. Amino acids: CASSEVGVSYNEQFY. The chain carries TRBV6-1 and TRBJ2-1; D may be TRBD2 (5 bases). Deletions cut 1 base from V and 0 bases from J, with 7 bases between. This CDR3 is 15 amino acids long. The germline V gene has CDR1 MNHNS and CDR2 SASEGT.

Concerning this clonotype: The final CDR3 position lacks the conserved phenylalanine or tryptophan, pointing to a likely read error. The chain employs TRBV11-2 and TRBJ2-2; D is unresolved. Germline CDR1 reads SGHAT; CDR2 reads FQNNGV. The CDR3 length is 15 residues. Trimming left V 5 bases short and J 6 bases short, with 16 bases between. The CDR3: CASSPLDRGAGELFL. The DNA for the CDR3 is TGTGCCAGCAGCCCCCTAGATAGAGGCGCCGGGGAGCTGTTTCTT.

The genes are TRBV20-1 and TRBJ1-2, with 7 positions matching TRBD1. The CDR3 runs to 13 residues. Looked up from germline, CDR1 is DFQATT and CDR2 is SNEGSKA (reference sequence). The V segment lost 8 bases and the J segment 1 base; nucleotides outside the gene matches: 7. Here the CDR3 DNA reads TGCAGTATTGGGACAGTGGGTAACTATGGCTACACCTTC. Its translation: CSIGTVGNYGYTF.

This CDR3 reads CASSGLGLGGGSSYNEQFF. CDR3 DNA: TGCGCCAGCAGTGGGTTAGGACTAGGGGGAGGGAGCTCCTACAATGAGCAGTTCTTC. This chain joins TRBV10-2 and TRBJ2-1; D is possibly TRBD2 (7 bases). Germline V gives CDR1 WSHSY, CDR2 SAAADI. The CDR3 covers 19 residues. V lost 4 bases and J lost 0, with 22 bases in between.

In its sample, this clonotype was seen a few times. This sequence may be a read error, since a much larger clone differs from it by one base. The rearrangement uses TRBV11-2 and TRBJ1-2; 8 bases map to TRBD1. CDR3 length: 13 residues. CDR1 is SGHAT, CDR2 FQNNGV, per germline. Here the CDR3 DNA reads TGTGCCAACAGCTTAGACAGGGGCTATAGCTACACCTTC. It yields the protein CANSLDRGYSYTF. The full variable domain, its missing parts supplied by reference TRBV11-2 and TRBJ1-2, is EAGVAQSPRYKIIEKRQSVAFWCNPISGHATLYWYQQILGQGPKLLIQFQNNGVVDDSQLPKDRFSAERLKGVDSTLKIQPAKLEDSAVYLCANSLDRGYSYTFGSGTRLTVV.

This clonotype was seen more than once but under ten times. In DNA, the CDR3 is TGCGCCAGCAGCTTCGGGAGGGCGGGCACCGGGGAGCTGTTTTTT. This translates into CASSFGRAGTGELFF. J is TRBJ2-2 and V is TRBV5-1, with TRBD2 identical over 8 bases. CDR1 and CDR2 from the germline V gene are SGHRS and YFSETQ. The CDR3 has 15 amino acids. With 2 bases clipped from V and 4 bases from J, the junction kept 4 bases outside the gene matches.

Concerning this clonotype: A clone one base away is much larger, so this may be a read error. V usage is TRBV4-2 and J usage is TRBJ2-2; D is undetermined. Trimming cost V 5 bases and J 4 bases, with 17 bases left between them. There are 16 residues in the CDR3. Germline values: CDR1 LGHNA, CDR2 YNFKEQ. The chain's CDR3 is CASSISRDTPTGELFF. CDR3 nucleotide sequence: TGTGCCAGCAGCATAAGTCGAGATACCCCCACCGGGGAGCTGTTTTTT.

As concerns this clonotype: The junction departs from germline at one end; a sequencing error may be responsible. The chain combines TRBV11-3 with TRBJ2-7; D is perhaps TRBD1 or TRBD2 (5 bases each). This CDR3 region has 13 residues. The germline CDR1 and CDR2 sequences are SGHNT and YENEEA. CDR3 amino acids: CASSLGGGYEEYF. The CDR3, as DNA: TGTGCCAGCAGCTTAGGGGGCGGGTACGAGGAGTACTTC. The full variable domain, in which reference TRBV11-3 and TRBJ2-7 provide the parts outside the CDR3, is EAGVVQSPRYKIIEKKQPVAFWCNPISGHNTLYWYLQNLGQGPELLIRYENEEAVDDSQLPKDRFSAERLKGVDSTLKIQPAELGDSAVYLCASSLGGGYEEYFGPGTRLTVT.

A note on this clonotype: No conserved phenylalanine or tryptophan is present at the end of the CDR3, so a read error is the likely explanation. The J gene is TRBJ2-5, the V gene TRBV11-2; the D call may be TRBD1 or TRBD2 (5 bases each). This CDR3 spans 16 amino acids. Germline V gene lookup returns CDR1 SGHAT and CDR2 FQNNGV. The V gene lost 3 bases and the J gene lost 3 bases, with 17 bases spanning the gap. The CDR3 loop is CASSFPKGDRKETQYI. CDR3 bases: TGTGCCAGCAGCTTTCCCAAGGGAGACAGAAAAGAGACCCAGTACATC.

The sample holds a few counts of this clonotype. The chain couples TRBV28 to TRBJ2-7, with TRBD2 identical over 8 bases. Per the germline V gene, CDR1 is MDHEN and CDR2 is SYDVKM. Trimming took 8 bases from V and 2 from J; bases not matched to a gene: 5. This CDR3 is 13 amino acids long. The CDR3 is CASGRGGAYEQYF. Here the CDR3 DNA reads TGTGCCAGCGGACGGGGGGGGGCCTACGAGCAGTACTTC.

On this clonotype: Relative to the germline gene, one junction end is altered; a read error may explain this. The V gene is TRBV6-1, the J gene TRBJ2-2; a possible D gene is TRBD1 (5 bases). CDR1 is MNHNS, CDR2 SASEGT, per germline. CDR3 length: 16 amino acids. The CDR3 region is CASSDLGLGPSWELFF. The CDR3 region has the DNA TGTGCTAGCAGTGACCTAGGCTTGGGGCCAAGTTGGGAGCTGTTTTTT.

This clonotype has only a few counts. The V and J genes are TRBV6-5 and TRBJ2-2, with D hard to call. The V gene lost 0 bases and the J gene lost 1 base, with 6 bases spanning the gap. Germline V gene lookup returns CDR1 MNHEY and CDR2 SVGAGI. This CDR3 spans 15 amino acids. The CDR3 region has the DNA TGTGCCAGCAGTTACTCAGGGCAGAACACCGGGGAGCTGTTTTTT. Protein sequence: CASSYSGQNTGELFF.

The sample holds a few counts of this clonotype. The J gene is TRBJ2-2, the V gene TRBV4-1; D is tentatively TRBD1 or TRBD2 (6 bases each). The V end lost 5 bases, the J end lost 5 bases, and 12 bases lay between the germline ends. Germline V lookup: CDR1 MGHRA, CDR2 YSYEKL. The CDR3 is 14 amino acids. CDR3 DNA: TGCGCCAGCAGCAGGGGGGCCTATACCGGGGAGCTGTTTTTT. Its protein product is CASSRGAYTGELFF.

Note on this clonotype: This may arise from a read error, as a much more abundant clone is one base away. The chain joins TRBV6-6 to TRBJ2-1, with D maybe TRBD2 (5 bases). V lost 8 bases and J 0 bases, leaving 17 bases between the germline ends. Germline loops: CDR1 MNHNY, CDR2 SVGAGI (reference sequence). CDR3 length: 16 residues. CDR3 region: CASCHWTGSSYNEQFF. In DNA, the CDR3 is TGTGCCAGCTGTCACTGGACTGGGAGCTCCTACAATGAGCAGTTCTTC.

On this clonotype itself: Likely a read error: the CDR3 ends without its conserved phenylalanine or tryptophan. The V and J genes are TRBV5-1 and TRBJ1-1, with D possibly being TRBD1 (6 bases). Trimming took off 7 bases at V and 7 bases at J, with 17 bases between the two ends. Germline CDR1 reads SGHRS; CDR2 reads YFSETQ. The CDR3 loop spans 13 amino acids. The CDR3 loop is CASSGGQKLEAFL. CDR3 DNA: TGCGCCAGCTCGGGCGGACAGAAGCTTGAAGCTTTCTTA.

Remarks on this clonotype: At one end the junction does not follow the germline gene, possibly because of a read error. The rearrangement links TRBV29-1 to TRBJ1-1, with unresolved D. Germline CDR1 is SQVTM and CDR2 is ANQGSEA. The CDR3 extends over 12 amino acids. CDR3 protein: CSVEPRHTEVFF. CDR3 sequence (DNA): TGCAGCGTTGAACCCAGGCACACTGAAGTTTTCTTT.

As for this clonotype: This could be a read error, since a much larger clone is one nucleotide away. The rearrangement links TRBV7-9 to TRBJ1-1; D might be TRBD1 (6 bases). The CDR3 has 14 amino acids. Per germline, CDR1 SEHNR and CDR2 FQNEAQ (reference sequence). The CDR3 bases are TGTGCCAGCAGCAACGGACAGTCTAACATTGAAGCTTTCTTT. It is translated as CASSNGQSNIEAFF.

Details on this clonotype: This may be a read error, as it is one base from a much larger clone. The conserved phenylalanine or tryptophan is not found at the CDR3 terminus, so this likely reflects a read error. The chain carries TRBV12-5 and TRBJ2-1; D gene unclear. Trimming took 2 bases from V and 0 from J, leaving 11 bases between them. Per germline, CDR1 LGHNT and CDR2 FRNRAP. CDR3 length: 16 amino acids. The chain's CDR3 is CASGLTRLSSYNEQFL. CDR3 DNA: TGTGCTAGTGGTTTGACACGTCTTAGCTCCTACAATGAGCAGTTCCTC.

This clonotype was seen many times. The chain uses TRBV5-4 and TRBJ1-1; D unresolved. Germline-derived CDR1 and CDR2 are SGHNT and YYREEE (reference sequence). This CDR3 has 13 residues. The ends were cut back, 4 bases at V and 5 bases at J, with 12 bases in the middle. The CDR3 loop is CASSGERFTEAFF. CDR3 DNA: TGTGCCAGCAGCGGAGAACGGTTTACTGAAGCTTTCTTT. Looking up the rest from reference TRBV5-4 and TRBJ1-1 gives the full variable domain: ETGVTQSPTHLIKTRGQQVTLRCSSQSGHNTVSWYQQALGQGPQFIFQYYREEENGRGNFPPRFSGLQFPNYSSELNVNALELDDSALYLCASSGERFTEAFFGQGTRLTVV.

In regard to this clonotype: Relative to the germline gene, one junction end is altered; a read error may explain this. The chain is built from TRBV11-3 and TRBJ2-1, with D possibly matching TRBD2 (5 bases). Looked up from germline, CDR1 is SGHNT and CDR2 is YENEEA. The CDR3 length is 14 residues. As DNA, the CDR3 is TGTACCAGCGGCTTATCTCGAGGGAACAATGAGCAGTTCTTC. Translated, it gives CTSGLSRGNNEQFF.

This clonotype was found many times. The V and J genes are TRBV20-1 and TRBJ2-2; 9 bases fit TRBD2. Germline-derived CDR1 and CDR2 are DFQATT and SNEGSKA (reference sequence). V dropped 6 bases and J dropped 7; count of bases not matched to a gene: 15. The CDR3 has 16 residues. The CDR3 DNA is TGCAGTGCCCCAGGAAGCATCGGGACTAGCAACGGGGAGCTGTTTTTT. This gives the protein CSAPGSIGTSNGELFF.

The chain employs TRBV14 and TRBJ2-1; D might be TRBD1 (6 bases). CDR1 and CDR2 (germline): SGHDN, FVKESK. Trimming removed 1 base from V and 7 bases from J, with 11 bases in between. This CDR3 spans 14 amino acids. The chain's CDR3 is CASSQARGGNEQFF. The CDR3 nucleotides read TGTGCCAGCAGCCAAGCGAGAGGGGGAAATGAGCAGTTCTTC. The whole variable domain, remainder taken from reference TRBV14 and TRBJ2-1, is EAGVTQFPSHSVIEKGQTVTLRCDPISGHDNLYWYRRVMGKEIKFLLHFVKESKQDESGMPNNRFLAERTGGTYSTLKVQPAELEDSGVYFCASSQARGGNEQFFGPGTRLTVL.

As for this clonotype: The conserved closing phenylalanine or tryptophan is absent in this CDR3, likely reflecting a read error. The CDR3, as DNA: TGCAGTGCCGATTCCGGACTAGCGAACAATGAGCAGTTCCTC. Translation gives CSADSGLANNEQFL. The chain has TRBV20-1 and TRBJ2-1; 9 bases are a match to TRBD2. Germline loops: CDR1 DFQATT, CDR2 SNEGSKA (reference sequence). CDR3 length: 14 residues. With V trimmed by 6 bases and J by 5 bases, 8 bases remained unmatched.

A remark on this clonotype: At one end the junction does not follow the germline gene, possibly because of a read error. The rearrangement uses TRBV4-1 and TRBJ2-1; 7 positions match TRBD2. The germline gives CDR1 MGHRA, CDR2 YSYEKL. The CDR3 runs 14 residues. The CDR3 nucleotides are TGCACCAGCAGCCTTTCGGCGACTAGCAATGGGAAGTTCTTC. Amino acid sequence: CTSSLSATSNGKFF.

The J gene is TRBJ2-4, the V gene TRBV18; 10 bases are shared with TRBD1. J was trimmed by 0 bases and V by 1 base; bases with no gene match: 3. Germline-derived CDR1 and CDR2 are KGHSH and LQKENI. This CDR3 contains 17 residues. The CDR3 sequence: CASSPLTGGAAKNIQYF. The CDR3 nucleotides are TGTGCCAGCTCACCACTGACAGGGGGCGCAGCCAAAAACATTCAGTACTTC.

The chain combines TRBV11-3 with TRBJ2-1; D remains unclear. Per the germline V gene, CDR1 is SGHNT and CDR2 is YENEEA. V was cut by 6 bases and J by 5 bases, with 11 bases left in between. This CDR3 spans 13 amino acids. As DNA, the CDR3 is TGTGCCAGCAGTTTAAGACTGCACAATGAGCAGTTCTTC. Translation: CASSLRLHNEQFF.

Note on this clonotype: Its ends do not fully match the called genes, so a read error is possible. The V gene is TRBV20-1, the J gene TRBJ1-4; D is unresolved. Germline lookup yields CDR1 DFQATT and CDR2 SNEGSKA (reference sequence). The length of the CDR3 is 14 residues. The CDR3 here is CSAAGDATNERLFF. The CDR3, as DNA: TGCAGTGCGGCCGGGGATGCAACTAATGAAAGACTGTTTTTT.

As regards this clonotype: Its ends do not fully match the called genes, so a read error is possible. The chain couples TRBV29-1 to TRBJ2-3, with D uncertain. The germline V gene has CDR1 SQVTM and CDR2 ANQGSEA. This CDR3 contains 13 residues. CDR3 coding DNA: TGCAGCGTTGAGTCAACTGGCATAGATATGCAGTATTTT. Amino acids: CSVESTGIDMQYF.

The chain links TRBV20-1 to TRBJ2-3; D is unclear. With the DNA end fitting TRBJ1-5 better, the J assignment may be wrong. Germline CDR1 DFQATT, CDR2 SNEGSKA (reference sequence). The CDR3 has 13 amino acids. For the CDR3, the DNA is TGCAGTGCTGAAACGAGAAGCACAGATACGCAGCATTTT. Translation: CSAETRSTDTQHF.